The source of this T cell receptor beta chain is a study of T cells in Graves' hyperthyroidism and ophthalmopathy. This clonotype has a count of ten or more. Patients were excluded for uncontrolled infection, other autoimmune disease, pregnancy or lactation. RNA transcripts yielded amplified TCR beta CDR3 regions. First-round RT-PCR targeting the TCR CDR3 was performed with the HTBI primer set. TCRdb reanalysed the multiplex PCR reads using MiXCR and keeps one entry per CDR3 protein. The sample lists 500,000 to 600,000 distinct CDR3 sequences, about half seen once, with around 7.7% in the top ten. This CDR3 has 15 amino acids. Germline V gene data show CDR1 as DFQATT and CDR2 as SNEGSKA (reference sequence). V trimming: 0 bases; J trimming: 8 bases; junction bases outside the gene matches: 10.

This TCR was recovered from a woman younger than 30 with Graves' hyperthyroidism. Sequenced sample: peripheral blood or thyroid tissue (not recorded which). The chain joins TRBV20-1 to TRBJ1-2; TRBD1 aligns across 9 bases. CDR3 amino acids: CSARDSKTGGLGYTF. The CDR3 DNA is TGCAGTGCTAGAGATTCCAAGACAGGGGGTCTCGGCTACACCTTC.